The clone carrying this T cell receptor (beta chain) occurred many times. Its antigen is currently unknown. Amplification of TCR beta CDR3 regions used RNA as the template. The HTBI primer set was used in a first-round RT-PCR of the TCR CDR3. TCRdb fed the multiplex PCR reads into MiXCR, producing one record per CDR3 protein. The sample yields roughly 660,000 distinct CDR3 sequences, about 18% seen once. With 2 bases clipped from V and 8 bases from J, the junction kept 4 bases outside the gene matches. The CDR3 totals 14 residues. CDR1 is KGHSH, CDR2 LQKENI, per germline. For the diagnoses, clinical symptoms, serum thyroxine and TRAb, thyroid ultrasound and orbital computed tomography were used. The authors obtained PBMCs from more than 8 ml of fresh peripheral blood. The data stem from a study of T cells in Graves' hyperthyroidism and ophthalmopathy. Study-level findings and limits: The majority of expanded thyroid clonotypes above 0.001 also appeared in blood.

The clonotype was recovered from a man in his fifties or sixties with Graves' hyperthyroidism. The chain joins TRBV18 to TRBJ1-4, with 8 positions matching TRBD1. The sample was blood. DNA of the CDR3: TGTGCCAGCTCACCAGTGGGACAGGAGGAAAAACTGTTTTTT. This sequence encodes CASSPVGQEEKLFF.